The 15 T cell receptor beta chains below come from one sample, sequenced in a study of T cell changes during pregnancy in multiple sclerosis. Sequencing was performed with immunoSEQ multiplex PCR; in TCRdb, only in-frame clones are kept and a portion is missing. This table has roughly 51,000 clones, about nine tenths appearing once. The sample in question was CD4+ T cells from peripheral blood mononuclear cells, obtained after pregnancy. The receptors were sampled from a female donor in good health, enrolled as a control in a pregnancy study.

The chain is built from TRBV25-1 and TRBJ1-1; possibly TRBD1 for D (5 bases). Germline lookup yields CDR1 MGHDK and CDR2 SYGVNS. V was cut by 7 bases and J by 2 bases, with 11 bases left in between. This CDR3 contains 13 residues. The CDR3 spells CASIGALNTEAFF. CDR3 sequence (DNA): TGTGCCAGCATAGGGGCACTTAACACTGAAGCTTTCTTT.

This chain joins TRBV6-1 and TRBJ1-6, with unresolved D. Trimming removed 6 bases from V and 10 bases from J, with 16 bases in between. Germline V gene lookup returns CDR1 MNHNS and CDR2 SASEGT. The CDR3 covers 14 residues. CDR3 DNA sequence: TGTGCCAGCAGCGAAAAGGGAGGAATGTCACCCCTCCACTTT. Its translation is CASSEKGGMSPLHF.

This chain joins TRBV5-4 and TRBJ2-1, with D tentatively TRBD2 (5 bases). Trimming took 4 bases from V and 0 from J, leaving 14 bases between them. This CDR3 spans 16 amino acids. Germline CDR1 reads SGHNT; CDR2 reads YYREEE (reference sequence). This CDR3 is CASSKGLLSSYNEQFF. The DNA for the CDR3 is TGTGCCAGCAGCAAAGGACTTCTTAGCTCCTACAATGAGCAGTTCTTC.

The V gene is TRBV21-1, the J gene TRBJ1-1; the D call of TRBD1 is as the table states it, not checked on the DNA. TRBV21-1 is a known pseudogene. This CDR3 contains 13 residues. Written as DNA, the CDR3 is TGTGCCAGCAACTTCACAGGGGGCGCTCCAGCTTTCTTT. Amino acid sequence: CASNFTGGAPAFF.

The rearrangement uses TRBV6-5 and TRBJ1-6, with a possible D match to TRBD1 (6 bases). CDR3 length: 15 residues. The V end was cut by 7 bases, the J end by 9 bases, with 19 bases between. CDR1 is MNHEY and CDR2 is SVGAGI in the germline V gene. Here the CDR3 DNA reads TGTGCCAGCACCTCACCCCACCAGGGGTCTTCACCCCTCCACTTT. Amino acids: CASTSPHQGSSPLHF.

CDR3 DNA: TGTGCCAGCTCACCACCGGGGGGGGCCGAGGCGTATGGCTACACCTTC. It yields the protein CASSPPGGAEAYGYTF. The V call is TRBV18, the J call TRBJ1-2, with a possible D match to TRBD1 (6 bases). The germline gives CDR1 KGHSH, CDR2 LQKENI. There are 16 residues in the CDR3. With 0 bases removed from V and 5 bases from J, the gap between germline ends came to 16 bases.

This chain connects TRBV6-6 to TRBJ2-7; TRBD1 matches 9 bases. Trimming cost V 8 bases and J 6 bases; bases outside gene matches: 5. In germline, CDR1 is MNHNY, CDR2 SVGAGI (reference sequence). The CDR3 is 12 residues long. The CDR3 region has the DNA TGTGCCAGCCAGGGACAGGGCAGCGAGCAGTACTTC. Its translation is CASQGQGSEQYF.

CDR3 DNA sequence: TGTGCCAGCTCCTGGGGGGGGCCCTCCTACGAGCAGTACTTC. Its translation: CASSWGGPSYEQYF. This rearrangement joins TRBV2 to TRBJ2-7; D may be TRBD2 (7 bases). Per the germline V gene, CDR1 is SNHLY and CDR2 is FYNNEI. The CDR3 runs to 14 residues. Trimming took 8 bases from V and 0 from J, leaving 14 bases between them.

The V and J genes are TRBV5-6 and TRBJ1-5; 9 bases match TRBD1. CDR3 size: 14 residues. J was trimmed by 6 bases and V by 3 bases; bases with no gene match: 4. Germline CDR1 SGHDT, CDR2 YYEEEE. CDR3 protein: CASSSTGGGQPQHF. The CDR3 nucleotides read TGTGCCAGCAGCTCAACAGGGGGCGGTCAGCCCCAGCATTTT.

This sequence joins TRBV7-9 and TRBJ1-1, with 7 bases matching TRBD1. The CDR3 is 15 amino acids. Germline V CDR1 and CDR2: SEHNR, FQNEAQ (reference sequence). V shed 5 bases and J 5 bases; nucleotides not matched to a gene: 11. CDR3 coding DNA: TGTGCCAGCAGCATGAGACAGGGCGGGATTACTGAAGCTTTCTTT. It translates to CASSMRQGGITEAFF.

V is TRBV4-1 and J is TRBJ1-4; D perhaps matches TRBD1 (6 bases). V was shortened by 2 bases and J by 10 bases, with 20 bases between the two germline ends. The germline CDR1 and CDR2 sequences are MGHRA and YSYEKL. This CDR3 is 16 amino acids long. For the CDR3, the DNA is TGCGCCAGCAGCCAATCTCCTTCGTCAGGGGTTTTAAAACTGTTTTTT. It encodes CASSQSPSSGVLKLFF.

V usage is TRBV7-2 and J usage is TRBJ2-1, with a tentative D call TRBD2 (5 bases). The CDR3 covers 16 residues. The germline CDR1 and CDR2 sequences are SGHTA and FQGNSA. Trimming cost V 2 bases and J 0 bases, with 11 bases left between them. The CDR3 nucleotides read TGTGCCAGCAGCTTAAACGGACTTAGCTCCTACAATGAGCAGTTCTTC. It codes for CASSLNGLSSYNEQFF.

The chain has TRBV11-2 and TRBJ2-3, with 8 bases matching TRBD2. V shed 3 bases, J shed 4 bases, and the junction held 9 bases outside the gene matches. The germline CDR1 and CDR2 sequences are SGHAT and FQNNGV. This CDR3 contains 16 residues. The CDR3: CASSFLGTRGADTQYF. The CDR3 nucleotides read TGTGCCAGCAGCTTCCTGGGGACTAGAGGTGCAGATACGCAGTATTTT.

The rearrangement joins TRBV7-3 to TRBJ2-3; the D is unclear. The V end lost 4 bases, the J end lost 6 bases, and 8 bases lay between the germline ends. Germline V gene sequence: CDR1 SGHTA, CDR2 FQGTGA. There are 12 residues in the CDR3. The CDR3 DNA reads TGTGCCAGCAGCTCCCCCGGGGATACGCAGTATTTT. As protein: CASSSPGDTQYF.

The chain carries TRBV27 and TRBJ1-1, with D possibly TRBD1 on 5 matching bases. The germline V and J ends were trimmed by 6 bases and 1 base, with 15 bases remaining between them. This CDR3 spans 15 amino acids. Per the germline V gene, CDR1 is MNHEY and CDR2 is SMNVEV (reference sequence). The CDR3 loop is CASRQAWARNTEAFF. The CDR3 DNA reads TGTGCCAGCAGACAGGCGTGGGCGAGGAACACTGAAGCTTTCTTT.